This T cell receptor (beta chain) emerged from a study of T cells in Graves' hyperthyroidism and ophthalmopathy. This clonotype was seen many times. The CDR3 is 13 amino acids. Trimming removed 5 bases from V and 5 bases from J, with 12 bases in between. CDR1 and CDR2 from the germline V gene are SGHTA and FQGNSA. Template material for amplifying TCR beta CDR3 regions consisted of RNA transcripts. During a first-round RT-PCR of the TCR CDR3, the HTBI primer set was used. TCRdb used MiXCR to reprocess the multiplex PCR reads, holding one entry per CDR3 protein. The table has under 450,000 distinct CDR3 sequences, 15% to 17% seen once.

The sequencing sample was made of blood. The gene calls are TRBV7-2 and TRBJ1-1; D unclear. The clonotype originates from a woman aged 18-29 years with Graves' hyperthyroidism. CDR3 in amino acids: CASSLSLGTEAFF. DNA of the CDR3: TGTGCCAGCAGCCTCAGCTTAGGGACTGAAGCTTTCTTT.